The 19 T cell receptor beta chains presented below share a single source sample, sequenced in a study of T cell repertoires in cytomegalovirus infection. TCRdb re-derived calls from the reads in MiXCR, one entry per CDR3 protein. The data show roughly 720,000 distinct CDR3 sequences, with approximately 34% seen just once and 2.5% to 3.5% held by the top ten. The specimen sequenced was PBMCs. Receptors originate from a human donor in good health (CMV status not recorded). Some clones in this sample may be carry-over from other donors' samples.

This clonotype was seen a handful of times. This sequence joins TRBV7-9 and TRBJ1-5; D not resolved. The CDR3 has 14 amino acids. Trimming took 5 bases from V and 7 from J, leaving 15 bases between them. CDR1 is SEHNR and CDR2 is FQNEAQ in the germline V gene (reference sequence). The DNA of the CDR3 is TGTGCCAGCAGCCCGGGTTTTAGCGGGCAGCCCCAGCATTTT. Protein product: CASSPGFSGQPQHF.

Comment on this clonotype: Sequence at one end of the junction differs from germline and may be a read error. J is TRBJ2-5 and V is TRBV20-1; no firm D call. This CDR3 region has 12 residues. Germline CDR1 is DFQATT and CDR2 is SNEGSKA (reference sequence). CDR3 in amino acids: CSAGEFQETQYF. DNA for the CDR3: TGCAGTGCTGGAGAGTTCCAAGAGACCCAGTACTTC.

The chain uses TRBV19 and TRBJ2-1, with 9 positions matching TRBD2. This CDR3 contains 19 residues. V trimming: 8 bases; J trimming: 0 bases; junction bases outside the gene matches: 17. Germline V CDR1 and CDR2: LNHDA, SQIVND (reference sequence). The CDR3 loop is CASQSRRTSAASSYNEQFF. The CDR3 DNA is TGTGCCAGTCAATCGCGTAGGACTAGCGCCGCGAGCTCCTACAATGAGCAGTTCTTC.

This clonotype has a handful of counts. V gene TRBV20-1 combines with J gene TRBJ2-3; 9 nucleotides match TRBD2. The CDR3 is 15 residues long. From germline, CDR1 is DFQATT and CDR2 SNEGSKA (reference sequence). Germline trimming cut 3 bases from V and 6 bases from J; bases unmatched to any gene: 10. The CDR3 sequence is CSASTAGGPGDTQYF. The CDR3 nucleotides are TGCAGTGCTAGTACAGCGGGGGGCCCCGGGGATACGCAGTATTTT.

This clonotype was counted only a few times. This sequence joins TRBV6-5 and TRBJ1-1; D may be TRBD1 (6 bases). The CDR3 consists of 15 residues. V lost 2 bases and J 1 base, leaving 11 bases between the germline ends. Germline V lookup: CDR1 MNHEY, CDR2 SVGAGI. This CDR3 is CASSYETQGNTEAFF. Written as DNA, the CDR3 is TGTGCCAGCAGTTACGAGACACAGGGGAACACTGAAGCTTTCTTT.

This chain uses TRBV4-3 with TRBJ2-3, with 8 bases fitting TRBD1. The germline CDR1 and CDR2 sequences are LGHNA and YSLEER. V was pared by 0 bases and J by 2 bases, with 13 bases of the junction left unmatched. The length of the CDR3 is 19 residues. The CDR3: CASSQELGQGLTITDTQYF. CDR3 DNA: TGCGCCAGCAGCCAAGAGTTAGGACAGGGTCTAACGATCACAGATACGCAGTATTTT.

This chain connects TRBV12-3 or TRBV12-4 to TRBJ2-3, with D maybe TRBD1 (5 bases). The CDR3 is 16 amino acids. The ends were cut back, 6 bases at V and 2 bases at J, with 18 bases in the middle. CDR3 protein: CASSRRTTKATDTQYF. The DNA for the CDR3 is TGTGCCAGCAGCCGACGGACAACCAAGGCCACAGATACGCAGTATTTT.

Regarding this clonotype: An end of the junction does not agree with germline; a read error may underlie this. J is TRBJ1-5 and V is TRBV28; 9 nucleotides align to TRBD1. The CDR3 sequence is 14 residues long. The germline CDR1 and CDR2 sequences are MDHEN and SYDVKM. CDR3 protein: CASRTGGWNQPQPF. The CDR3 DNA reads TGTGCCAGCAGGACAGGGGGTTGGAATCAGCCCCAGCCTTTT.

V and J are TRBV12-3 or TRBV12-4 and TRBJ1-6; possible D gene TRBD1, 5 bases. This CDR3 has 14 residues. V shed 5 bases and J shed 9 bases, with 14 bases lying between them. The CDR3 loop reads CASSPRDLGSPLHF. The CDR3 DNA reads TGTGCCAGCAGTCCCCGGGACTTAGGTTCACCCCTCCACTTT.

The V gene is TRBV20-1, the J gene TRBJ2-7; D is perhaps TRBD2 (5 bases). CDR1 is DFQATT, CDR2 SNEGSKA, per germline (reference sequence). The CDR3 has 13 residues. V was cut by 2 bases and J by 1 base, with 9 bases left in between. The CDR3 loop is CSARRGNSYEQYF. In DNA form, the CDR3 reads TGCAGTGCTAGACGGGGAAATTCCTACGAGCAGTACTTC.

The chain employs TRBV5-1 and TRBJ1-5; TRBD1 matches 7 bases. This CDR3 spans 16 amino acids. Germline trimming cut 4 bases from V and 9 bases from J; bases unmatched to any gene: 16. Germline lookup yields CDR1 SGHRS and CDR2 YFSETQ. CDR3 nucleotides: TGCGCCAGCAGCCGTCCTGACAGGGTTGGGTCCGGGCCCCAGCATTTT. It encodes CASSRPDRVGSGPQHF.

The chain employs TRBV12-3 or TRBV12-4 and TRBJ1-1, with D possibly being TRBD1 (6 bases). The CDR3 sequence is 16 residues long. V was cut by 4 bases and J by 3 bases, with 18 bases left in between. CDR3 protein: CASSYNQGRKHTEAFF. CDR3 bases: TGTGCCAGCAGTTACAATCAGGGGCGGAAGCACACTGAAGCTTTCTTT.

This clonotype was seen many times. The chain joins TRBV6-1 to TRBJ1-5; D is undetermined. In germline, CDR1 is MNHNS, CDR2 SASEGT. V lost 4 bases to trimming and J lost 3 bases, with 13 bases between them. The CDR3 extends over 15 amino acids. The CDR3 region is CASSVAGGVNQPQHF. The CDR3 coding sequence is TGTGCCAGCAGTGTAGCGGGAGGAGTCAATCAGCCCCAGCATTTT.

V is TRBV28 and J is TRBJ1-6, with D unclear. The germline CDR1 and CDR2 sequences are MDHEN and SYDVKM. The CDR3 contains 14 residues. The germline V and J ends were trimmed by 2 bases and 7 bases, with 9 bases remaining between them. CDR3 loop: CASSLKSGNSPLHF. In DNA form, the CDR3 reads TGTGCCAGCAGTTTAAAGTCGGGGAATTCACCCCTCCACTTT.

As regards this clonotype: The junction and the germline gene differ at one end; a read error may be behind it. V and J are TRBV27 and TRBJ2-1, with no clear D. CDR3 length: 13 residues. Per the germline V gene, CDR1 is MNHEY and CDR2 is SMNVEV (reference sequence). The chain's CDR3 is CASILGRFNEQFF. As DNA, the CDR3 is TGTGCCAGCATTTTAGGGCGCTTCAATGAGCAGTTCTTC.

This clonotype has just a few counts. The CDR3 here is CASSLLGGRGEQYF. CDR3 DNA: TGTGCCAGCAGTTTACTGGGAGGAAGAGGCGAGCAGTACTTC. This chain links TRBV12-3 or TRBV12-4 with TRBJ2-7; possible D gene TRBD2, 6 bases. The CDR3 consists of 14 residues. V gave up 2 bases and J gave up 6 bases, with 14 bases separating them.

The chain joins TRBV19 to TRBJ2-7; 7 bases map to TRBD2. This CDR3 comprises 14 residues. J gave up 3 bases and V 4 bases, and 6 bases lay outside the gene matches. Germline CDR1 and CDR2: LNHDA and SQIVND (reference sequence). The DNA for the CDR3 is TGTGCCAGTAGTACCGGTTCGGGAGGCTACGAGCAGTACTTC. Protein sequence: CASSTGSGGYEQYF.

The chain employs TRBV27 and TRBJ1-6; D is undetermined. Trimming took 6 bases from V and 7 from J, leaving 7 bases between them. This CDR3 spans 12 amino acids. Per the germline V gene, CDR1 is MNHEY and CDR2 is SMNVEV (reference sequence). The CDR3 spells CASSRTNSPLHF. The CDR3 DNA follows: TGTGCCAGCAGCCGGACGAATTCACCCCTCCACTTT.

This clonotype was detected a few times. The chain is built from TRBV20-1 and TRBJ2-5, with TRBD2 matching 8 bases. The ends lost 6 bases at V and 6 bases at J; junction bases unmatched: 15. Germline V gene sequence: CDR1 DFQATT, CDR2 SNEGSKA (reference sequence). The CDR3 runs 15 residues. The CDR3 DNA reads TGCAGTGCGCCCCATGGACGGGGGGGATCGAAGACCCAGTACTTC. Protein sequence: CSAPHGRGGSKTQYF.